Sequencing of this T cell receptor beta chain was carried out in a study of somatic mutations in cytotoxic T cells in rheumatoid arthritis. The wider study: The flow sorting of some V beta antibody-stained T-cell populations reached nearly 100% purity, and the sorted populations included V beta1+ cells sequenced for TCRB.

It was blood donors, roughly 60% female and with a median age of approximately 59 years (range roughly 20-80), who served as healthy controls. Clones were sequenced by immunoSEQ multiplex PCR, and TCRdb holds only the in-frame ones, with some missing. The sample lists more than 10,000 clones; roughly four fifths were seen once. V lost 4 bases, J lost 4 bases, and 5 bases stayed unmatched. This CDR3 contains 14 residues. The germline V gene encodes CDR1 MDHEN and CDR2 SYDVKM. This sequence was found in a woman aged 55-69 years in good health. The sample comprised CD8+ T cells sorted from blood. This rearrangement joins TRBV28 to TRBJ1-1, with 8 nucleotides matching TRBD1. Here the CDR3 reads CASSSQGAATEAFF. CDR3 bases: TGTGCCAGCAGTTCTCAGGGGGCGGCCACTGAAGCTTTCTTT.